This entry features one T cell receptor beta chain sequence. These data come from a study of blood T cell repertoires in COVID-19. Some clones are missing from TCRdb's copy, which holds only in-frame ones; the method was immunoSEQ multiplex PCR. The sample carries 120,000 or so clones, almost 80% recorded once. This TCR derives from an elderly woman with active or convalescent COVID-19. The sequencing input was peripheral blood.

The CDR3 sequence is CASSPWGQGLGSPLHF. For the CDR3, the DNA is TGTGCCAGCAGCCCATGGGGACAGGGGCTGGGGTCACCCCTCCACTTT. V usage is TRBV2 and J usage is TRBJ1-6, with 10 bases fitting TRBD1. V gave up 6 bases and J gave up 10 bases; unmatched junction bases: 12. There are 16 residues in the CDR3. CDR1 SNHLY and CDR2 FYNNEI come from the germline V gene.